One TCR beta chain is described in this entry. Sequencing used immunoSEQ v3. Measured with immunoSEQ multiplex PCR; TCRdb has only the in-frame clones, and not every one. The data contain tens of thousands of clones, about 79% of them singletons. As for time point: pre-treatment sample, taken before nivolumab and TIL therapy. The CDR3 length is 12 residues. The V end was cut by 6 bases, the J end by 9 bases, with 9 bases between. Germline V gives CDR1 ENHRY, CDR2 SYGVKD. The sample comes from a study of TIL therapy for anti-PD-1-resistant metastatic lung cancer. The source was blood, collected at baseline. This TCR came from a person aged 25-85 years with non-small cell lung cancer. The chain joins TRBV10-3 to TRBJ1-6; D is unclear. The chain's CDR3 is CAIRDIGSPLHF. The CDR3 region has the DNA TGTGCCATCAGAGACATCGGTTCACCCCTCCACTTT.